One sample yielded the 11 T cell receptor beta chains listed below, sequenced in a study of T cell responses to AZD1222 COVID-19 vaccine (TCRdb year 2021). Library creation used the immunoSEQ multiplex PCR assay. TCRdb's version of the immuneACCESS table is confined to in-frame rearrangements and falls short of the full clone set. An unresolved V gene accounts for under half of the shortfall where checked; the remainder is of unknown origin. Here the sample has around 60,000 clones; around 90% occur a single time. Under 6.5% of the sample is in the top ten clones. The time point label on this specimen signifies: baseline before first vaccination. Source: peripheral blood, taken on day 0 of AZD1222 vaccination. Receptors originate from an adult in good health.

The V gene is TRBV12-3 or TRBV12-4, the J gene TRBJ2-1; D unresolved. The V and J ends lost 3 bases and 6 bases respectively, with 9 bases between them. The CDR3 length is 13 residues. DNA of the CDR3: TGTGCCAGCAGTTTTGGACGGCGCAATGAGCAGTTCTTC. Encoded protein: CASSFGRRNEQFF.

This chain connects TRBV3-1 (or the pseudogene TRBV3-2) to TRBJ2-3; the D gene is possibly TRBD1 (5 bases). Germline CDR1 and CDR2: LGHDT and YNNKEL (reference sequence). Trimming removed 2 bases from V and 4 bases from J, with 7 bases in between. CDR3 size: 13 residues. The CDR3 DNA is TGTGCCAGCAGCCAACAGGGTCCAGATACGCAGTATTTT. Protein product: CASSQQGPDTQYF.

The CDR3 DNA reads TGCGCCAGCAGGACAGGGGGGAATTCGAAACTGTTTTTT. The encoded protein is CASRTGGNSKLFF. The chain combines TRBV5-1 with TRBJ1-4; TRBD1 agrees at 9 bases. V trimming: 5 bases; J trimming: 11 bases; junction bases outside the gene matches: 7. The CDR3 is 13 residues long. In germline, CDR1 is SGHRS, CDR2 YFSETQ.

The chain employs TRBV27 and TRBJ1-5; 12 bases align to TRBD1. V was clipped by 7 bases and J by 0 bases; unmatched bases: 7. CDR1 and CDR2 (germline): MNHEY, SMNVEV (reference sequence). The CDR3 loop spans 17 amino acids. The CDR3 protein is CASKGTGGGYSNQPQHF. DNA of the CDR3: TGTGCCAGCAAGGGGACAGGGGGCGGTTATAGCAATCAGCCCCAGCATTTT.

The chain recombines TRBV6-5 with TRBJ2-7, with 9 bases lining up with TRBD1. Germline V gives CDR1 MNHEY, CDR2 SVGAGI. This CDR3 contains 13 residues. Losses at the gene ends were 6 bases for V and 3 bases for J; bases not matched to a gene: 3. This CDR3 reads CASRETGGYEQYF. DNA for the CDR3: TGTGCCAGCAGGGAGACAGGGGGCTACGAGCAGTACTTC.

This chain uses TRBV4-2 with TRBJ2-5; a possible D gene is TRBD1 (5 bases). This CDR3 region has 15 residues. Per the germline V gene, CDR1 is LGHNA and CDR2 is YNFKEQ. Trimming stripped 1 base from V and 0 bases from J, with 9 bases between. The CDR3 loop is CASSQVEDNQETQYF. The CDR3 region has the DNA TGTGCCAGCAGCCAAGTAGAGGACAACCAAGAGACCCAGTACTTC.

The J gene is TRBJ2-7, the V gene TRBV11-1; no clear D gene. The CDR3 has 13 amino acids. CDR1 is SGHAT and CDR2 is FQDESV in the germline V gene (reference sequence). The V end lost 2 bases, the J end lost 12 bases, and 17 bases lay between the germline ends. The CDR3 loop reads CASSLLEIDVPYF. As DNA, the CDR3 is TGTGCCAGCAGCTTACTAGAAATTGACGTTCCGTACTTC.

This chain links TRBV12-3 or TRBV12-4 with TRBJ2-7; no definite D call. There are 13 residues in the CDR3. Trimming removed 6 bases from V and 2 bases from J, with 11 bases in between. The CDR3 DNA reads TGTGCCAGCAGAAAGCCGGGCACCTACGAGCAGTACTTC. This encodes CASRKPGTYEQYF.

V and J are TRBV7-9 and TRBJ1-1, with D uncertain. The CDR3 covers 13 residues. Germline CDR1 SEHNR, CDR2 FQNEAQ (reference sequence). Deletions cut 8 bases from V and 1 base from J, with 11 bases between. Written as DNA, the CDR3 is TGTGCCAGCCTCGAGCAGGAGAACACTGAAGCTTTCTTT. Amino acids: CASLEQENTEAFF.

The CDR3 sequence: CASLPDGGITEAFF. CDR3 sequence (DNA): TGTGCCAGTCTACCTGACGGGGGAATCACTGAAGCTTTCTTT. The chain is built from TRBV11-2 and TRBJ1-1; the D gene is possibly TRBD1 (5 bases). The CDR3 is made up of 14 amino acids. V was shortened by 9 bases and J by 4 bases, with 18 bases between the two germline ends. Germline lookup yields CDR1 SGHAT and CDR2 FQNNGV.

V usage is TRBV10-1 and J usage is TRBJ1-4; no clear D. Germline lookup yields CDR1 WNHNN and CDR2 SYGVQD (reference sequence). There are 15 residues in the CDR3. Trimming removed 5 bases at V and 2 bases at J, with 12 bases between. CDR3 coding DNA: TGCGCCAGCAGTTCCGACGGAGCCACTAATGAAAAACTGTTTTTT. Protein: CASSSDGATNEKLFF.